This TCR beta chain was obtained from a study of blood T cell repertoires in COVID-19. About the research overall: The United States, Italy and Spain provided the acute and convalescent COVID-19 samples. From T cells, B-cell-depleted T cells, or PBMCs came the material, which was cDNA or gDNA.

This clone has only a few counts. Per the authors' pipeline: Using reference gene primer amplification, nucleated cell counts were estimated. Sequencing was performed with immunoSEQ multiplex PCR; in TCRdb, only in-frame clones are kept and a portion is missing. D and trimming come from the DNA, and the V and J calls and clone size come from that table. The sample holds about 140,000 clones, about four fifths seen once. CDR3 length: 16 residues. V trimming: 4 bases; J trimming: 2 bases; junction bases outside the gene matches: 10. Germline values: CDR1 SGHNT, CDR2 YYREEE (reference sequence). This sequence was found in a man between 65 and 79 years old who had recovered from COVID-19. The chain is built from TRBV5-4 and TRBJ2-3, with 7 bases fitting TRBD2. The sample was peripheral blood. DNA of the CDR3: TGTGCCAGCAGCCGGGGGACTATTGGACCCACAGATACGCAGTATTTT. Protein sequence: CASSRGTIGPTDTQYF.